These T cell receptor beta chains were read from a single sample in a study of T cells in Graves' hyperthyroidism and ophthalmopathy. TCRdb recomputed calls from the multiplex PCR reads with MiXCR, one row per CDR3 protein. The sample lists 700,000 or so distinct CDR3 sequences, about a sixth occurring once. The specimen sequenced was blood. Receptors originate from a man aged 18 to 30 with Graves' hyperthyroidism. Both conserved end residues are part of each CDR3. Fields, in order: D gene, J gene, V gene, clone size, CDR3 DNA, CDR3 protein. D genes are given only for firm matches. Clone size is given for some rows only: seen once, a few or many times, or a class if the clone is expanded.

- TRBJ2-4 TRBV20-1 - TGCAGTGCAAAACCCTTGACGTTGGGGGGATTAAACATTCAGTACTTC CSAKPLTLGGLNIQYF
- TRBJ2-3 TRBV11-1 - TGTGCCAGCAGCTTAGCGACCACTTTCACAGATACGCAGTATTTT CASSLATTFTDTQYF
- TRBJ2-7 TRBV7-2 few TGTGCCAGCAGCTTATGGAGGGCCTACGAGCAGTACTTC CASSLWRAYEQYF
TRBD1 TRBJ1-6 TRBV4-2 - TGTGCCAGCAGCCAAGTCAAGGGGGCAGGTTCACCCCTCCACTTT CASSQVKGAGSPLHF
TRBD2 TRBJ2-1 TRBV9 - TGTGCCAGCAGCGTTGGGACTAGCGGGAGCATGAATGAGCAGTTCTTC CASSVGTSGSMNEQFF
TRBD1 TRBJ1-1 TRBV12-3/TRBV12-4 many TGTGCCAGCAGTTCCTCGGACAGGGCGGAAGCTTTCTTT CASSSSDRAEAFF
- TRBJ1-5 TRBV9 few TGTGCCAGCAGCGTAGGAATAGGGGGGGGTCAGCCCCAGCATTTT CASSVGIGGGQPQHF
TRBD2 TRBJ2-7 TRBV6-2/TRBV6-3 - TGTGCCAGCAGTTATGGTCGCGGGGGACTAGCGTTTCGAACCTACTCCTACGAGCAGTACTTC CASSYGRGGLAFRTYSYEQYF
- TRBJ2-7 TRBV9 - TGTGCCAGCAGCGTAGGTTCTTCCCCCTACGAGCAGTACTTC CASSVGSSPYEQYF
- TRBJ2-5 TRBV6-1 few TGTGCCAGCAGTGAAGACCTGGCCGAACAAGAGACCCAGTACTTC CASSEDLAEQETQYF
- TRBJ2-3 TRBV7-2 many TGTGCCAGCAGCCTGAGAGCGCGTCGGGGCCCAGGGGAGGATACGCAGTATTTT CASSLRARRGPGEDTQYF
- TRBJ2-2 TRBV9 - TGTGCCAGCAGCGTACGTAGCGGGAACACCGGGGAGCTGTTTTTT CASSVRSGNTGELFF
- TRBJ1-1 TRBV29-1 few TGCAGCGCCTCCGCCGGGGGGCCGAACACTGAAGCTTTCTTT CSASAGGPNTEAFF
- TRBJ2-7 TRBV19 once TGTGCCAGTAGTCGGGGGGCCAATAAGGGCTACGAGCAGTACTTC CASSRGANKGYEQYF
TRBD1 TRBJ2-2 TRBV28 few TGTGCCAGCAGTTCGACAGGGGGAGGGTACACCGGGGAGCTGTTTTTT CASSSTGGGYTGELFF
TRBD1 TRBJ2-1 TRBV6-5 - TGTGCCAGCAGTTACCGGGACAGGGGACACAATGAGCAGTTCTTC CASSYRDRGHNEQFF
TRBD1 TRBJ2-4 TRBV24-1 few TGTGCCACCAGCGACAGGGGGCATGAGGAAAACATTCAGTACTTC CATSDRGHEENIQYF
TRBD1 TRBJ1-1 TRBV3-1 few TGTGCCAGCAGCCCAGGGACAGGGGGCTTGAACACTGAAGCTTTCTTT CASSPGTGGLNTEAFF
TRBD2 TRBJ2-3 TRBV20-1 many TGCAGTGCTATACTAGCGGGGACACTGATCGGTTGGGATACGCAGTATTTT CSAILAGTLIGWDTQYF
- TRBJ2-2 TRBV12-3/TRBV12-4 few TGTGCCAGCAGATTCGGGGGAACAACCGGGGAGCTGTTTTTT CASRFGGTTGELFF
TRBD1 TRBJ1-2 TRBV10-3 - TGTGCCATCCAACAGGGGCCCGAAAGCTACACCTTC CAIQQGPESYTF